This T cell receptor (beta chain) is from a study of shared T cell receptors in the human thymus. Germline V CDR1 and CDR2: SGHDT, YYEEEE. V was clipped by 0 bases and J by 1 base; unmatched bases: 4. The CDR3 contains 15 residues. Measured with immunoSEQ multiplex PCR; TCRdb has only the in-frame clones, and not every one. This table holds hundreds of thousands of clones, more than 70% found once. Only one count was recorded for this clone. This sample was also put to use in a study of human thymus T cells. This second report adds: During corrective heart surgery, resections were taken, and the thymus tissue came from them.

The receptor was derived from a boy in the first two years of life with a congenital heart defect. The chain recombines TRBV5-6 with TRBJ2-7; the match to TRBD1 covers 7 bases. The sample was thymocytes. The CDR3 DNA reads TGTGCCAGCAGCTTGGTGACAGGGATGTCCTACGAGCAGTACTTC. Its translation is CASSLVTGMSYEQYF.